This T cell receptor (beta chain) was captured by sequencing in a study of T cells in Graves' hyperthyroidism and ophthalmopathy (dated by TCRdb to the late 2010s). For the study in its entirety: Peripheral blood samples were taken at the time of initial diagnosis, prior to any treatment. A discovery cohort of about a hundred patients, 43 with Graves' ophthalmopathy and more than 55 with stable Graves' hyperthyroidism, was used to find distinguishing TCR V-J signatures. Prospective prediction of ophthalmopathy was tested in an independent validation cohort consisting of fewer than 20 hyperthyroidism patients and 15 to 17 patients who later progressed to ophthalmopathy. The approximately 97 discovery patients were randomly divided into training and test sets at a 7:3 ratio. Thyroid tissue and blood T-cell repertoires from six Graves' hyperthyroidism patients were also compared in the study. Once sampling was done, hyperthyroidism patients were given methimazole at a starting dose of 30 mg daily, whereas ophthalmopathy patients were given high-dose intravenous methylprednisolone. The paper describes TCR Vbeta CDR3 sequencing of 140 or so peripheral blood samples, made up of around 41 ophthalmopathy patients, some 76 hyperthyroidism patients and 17 progressor patients. General findings and caveats noted by the study authors: Most expanded thyroid clonotypes (frequency above 0.001) were also detected in blood, a finding suggesting that blood repertoires may reflect thyroid immune responses. Ophthalmopathy was separated from stable hyperthyroidism by a 13 V-J signature model, with approximately 89% sensitivity and 81% to 82% specificity obtained in cross-validation and 80%/75% obtained in testing. No statistical method was used to set the sample size in advance, and investigators knew the group allocation. During validation, the model predicted progression to ophthalmopathy a median of roughly six months ahead of onset, with 70.59% sensitivity and around 72% specificity.

The TCR beta CDR3 regions were amplified from RNA transcripts. The first round of RT-PCR for the TCR CDR3 was performed with the HTBI primer set and the Qiagen OneStep RT-PCR kit. The libraries were constructed in a second round of multiplex PCR and then size-selected and purified. Libraries were sequenced paired-end with 100 bp reads on an Illumina HiSeq2000. On the authors' methods: Raw data were processed with SOAPnuke, discarding reads with adapters, uncalled bases, mean Phred below 15, or no exact constant-primer or identifier match. High-quality paired reads were merged using COPE v1.2.5, and each unique nucleotide sequence was defined as a clonotype. MiTCR v1.1 was used to align the clonotypes against IMGT TRBV, TRBD and TRBJ reference segments. Only V-J combinations with frequency above 0.0001, covering roughly 99% of repertoires, were analysed. The TCS score was defined as the ratio of F50 (clonal expansion) to E x V (chaos), calculated using BLOSUM62-based TCRdist between CDR3 peptides within each V-J. Welch's t-statistics and random forest reduced around 550 V-J features to around 14, which were used in a naive Bayes classifier (R e1071). TCRdb took the public reads, trimmed them with fastp at Q25, ran MiXCR for clone calling and kept in-frame beta chains. CDR3 protein duplicates are merged, each entry listing the most common genes and DNA. These V and J calls rely on TCRdb rather than the paper's analysis. The sample table lists approximately 400,000 distinct CDR3 sequences, approximately 15% of them with a count of one. In total, the top ten clones hold approximately 11% of the sample.

Including cysteine and phenylalanine, the CDR3 has 13 amino acids. Of all the DNA, just the CDR3 is kept, 39 bases in frame from base 1. Between the V and J ends, shortened by 3 bases and 5 bases respectively, the junction contains 7 bases. CDR1 and CDR2 are drawn from the germline V gene (reference sequence): LGHDT, YNNKEL. A patient counted as having stable Graves' hyperthyroidism if no progression to ophthalmopathy occurred over 18 months of follow-up. Hyperthyroidism patients were aged 18 to 65 years and newly diagnosed, with disease duration of less than 2 months. Patients with uncontrolled infections, other autoimmune diseases, pregnancy or lactation were excluded. Diagnoses were based on clinical symptoms, serum thyroxine and TRAb, thyroid ultrasound and orbital computed tomography. Ficoll-Paque density gradient centrifugation was used to isolate PBMCs from around 10 ml of fresh peripheral blood. Total RNA was extracted with Trizol reagent, and quality was checked on an Agilent 2100 Bioanalyzer.

This clonotype was recorded at least ten times. Which antigen it targets is not known. No base qualities exist here, and no much larger clone lies one base off it. The origin of this receptor is a woman aged 55 to 70 with Graves' hyperthyroidism. The sequence is built from TRBV3-1 and TRBJ2-2; the D gene cannot be named for sure. Sample: blood. The DNA sequence is given as TGTGCCAGCAGCCACTCCTCAACCGGGGAGCTGTTTTTT. This codes for CASSHSSTGELFF.